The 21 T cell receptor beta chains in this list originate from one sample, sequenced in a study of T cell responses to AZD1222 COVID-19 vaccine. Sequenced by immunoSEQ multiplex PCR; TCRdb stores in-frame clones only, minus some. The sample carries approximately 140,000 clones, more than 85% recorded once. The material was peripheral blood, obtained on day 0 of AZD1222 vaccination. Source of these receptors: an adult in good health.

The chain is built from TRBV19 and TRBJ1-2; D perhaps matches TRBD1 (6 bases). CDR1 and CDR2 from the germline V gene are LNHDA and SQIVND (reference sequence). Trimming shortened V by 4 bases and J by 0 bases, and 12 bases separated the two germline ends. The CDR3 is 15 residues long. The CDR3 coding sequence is TGTGCCAGTAGTAGGGGGGGCAGCCCTAACTATGGCTACACCTTC. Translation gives CASSRGGSPNYGYTF. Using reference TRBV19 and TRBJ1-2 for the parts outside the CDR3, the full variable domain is DGGITQSPKYLFRKEGQNVTLSCEQNLNHDAMYWYRQDPGQGLRLIYYSQIVNDFQKGDIAEGYSVSREKKESFPLTVTSAQKNPTAFYLCASSRGGSPNYGYTFGSGTRLTVV.

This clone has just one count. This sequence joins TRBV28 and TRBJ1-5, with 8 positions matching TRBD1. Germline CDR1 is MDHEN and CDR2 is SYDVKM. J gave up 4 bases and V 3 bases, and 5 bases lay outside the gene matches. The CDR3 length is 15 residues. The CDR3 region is CASSFAGGRNQPQHF. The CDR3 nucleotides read TGTGCCAGCAGTTTCGCAGGGGGCAGGAATCAGCCCCAGCATTTT. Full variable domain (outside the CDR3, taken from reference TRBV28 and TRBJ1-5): DVKVTQSSRYLVKRTGEKVFLECVQDMDHENMFWYRQDPGLGLRLIYFSYDVKMKEKGDIPEGYSVSREKKERFSLILESASTNQTSMYLCASSFAGGRNQPQHFGDGTRLSIL.

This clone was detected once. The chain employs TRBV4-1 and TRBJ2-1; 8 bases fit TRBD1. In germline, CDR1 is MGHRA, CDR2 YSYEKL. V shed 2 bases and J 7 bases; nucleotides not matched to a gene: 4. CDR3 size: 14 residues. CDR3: CASSQPTGGNEQFF. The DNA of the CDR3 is TGCGCCAGCAGCCAACCTACAGGGGGAAATGAGCAGTTCTTC.

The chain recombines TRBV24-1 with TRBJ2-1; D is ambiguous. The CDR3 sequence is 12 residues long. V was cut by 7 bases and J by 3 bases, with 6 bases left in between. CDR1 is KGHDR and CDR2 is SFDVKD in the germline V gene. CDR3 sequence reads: CATSVGYNEQFF. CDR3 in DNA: TGTGCCACCAGCGTTGGCTACAATGAGCAGTTCTTC.

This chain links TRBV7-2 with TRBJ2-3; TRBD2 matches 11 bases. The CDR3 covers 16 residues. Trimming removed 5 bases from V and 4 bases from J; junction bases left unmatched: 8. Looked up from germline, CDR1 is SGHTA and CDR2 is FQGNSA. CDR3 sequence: CASSLRLAGSADTQYF. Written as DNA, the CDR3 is TGTGCCAGCAGCCTCCGACTAGCGGGGTCCGCAGATACGCAGTATTTT.

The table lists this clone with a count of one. The CDR3 DNA is TGTGCCAGCAGGAAAGCTACCGGACAGGGGAGCGCTGAAGCTTTCTTT. This encodes CASRKATGQGSAEAFF. The J gene is TRBJ1-1, the V gene TRBV2, with TRBD1 matching 9 bases. The V and J ends lost 6 bases and 6 bases, in that order; junction bases with no gene match: 14. Germline lookup yields CDR1 SNHLY and CDR2 FYNNEI. This CDR3 is 16 amino acids long.

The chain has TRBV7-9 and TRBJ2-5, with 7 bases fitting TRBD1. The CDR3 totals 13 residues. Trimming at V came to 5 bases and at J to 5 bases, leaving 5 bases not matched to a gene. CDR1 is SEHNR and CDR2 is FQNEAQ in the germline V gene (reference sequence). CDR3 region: CASSIDRVETQYF. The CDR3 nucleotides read TGTGCCAGCAGCATTGACAGGGTTGAGACCCAGTACTTC.

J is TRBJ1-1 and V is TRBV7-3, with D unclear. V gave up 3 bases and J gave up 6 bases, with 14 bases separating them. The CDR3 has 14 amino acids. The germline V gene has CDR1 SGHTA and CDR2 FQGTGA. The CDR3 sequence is CASSFPRGKPEAFF. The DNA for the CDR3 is TGTGCCAGCAGCTTTCCTCGGGGAAAGCCTGAAGCTTTCTTT. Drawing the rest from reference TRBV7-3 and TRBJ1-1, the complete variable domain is GAGVSQTPSNKVTEKGKYVELRCDPISGHTALYWYRQSLGQGPEFLIYFQGTGAADDSGLPNDRFFAVRPEGSVSTLKIQRTERGDSAVYLCASSFPRGKPEAFFGQGTRLTVV.

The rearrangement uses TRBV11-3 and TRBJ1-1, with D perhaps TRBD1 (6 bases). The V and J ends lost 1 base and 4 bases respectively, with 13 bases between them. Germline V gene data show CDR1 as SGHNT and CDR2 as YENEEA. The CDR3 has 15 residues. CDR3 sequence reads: CASSLGSTGSTEAFF. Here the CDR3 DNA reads TGTGCCAGCAGCTTAGGGAGTACAGGGAGCACTGAAGCTTTCTTT.

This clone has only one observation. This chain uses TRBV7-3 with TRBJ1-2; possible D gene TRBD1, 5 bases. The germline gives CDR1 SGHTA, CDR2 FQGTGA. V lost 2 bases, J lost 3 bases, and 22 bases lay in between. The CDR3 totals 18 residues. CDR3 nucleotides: TGTGCCAGCAGCTTATACCCCCGGGGGACCGGAAACCACTATGGCTACACCTTC. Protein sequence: CASSLYPRGTGNHYGYTF.

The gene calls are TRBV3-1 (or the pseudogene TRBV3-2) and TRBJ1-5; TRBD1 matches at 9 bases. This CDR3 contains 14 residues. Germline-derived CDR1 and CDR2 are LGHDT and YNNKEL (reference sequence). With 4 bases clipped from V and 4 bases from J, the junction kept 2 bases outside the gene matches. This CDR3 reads CASSPTGGNQPQHF. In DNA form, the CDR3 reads TGTGCCAGCAGCCCGACAGGGGGGAATCAGCCCCAGCATTTT.

The CDR3 loop is CASSSQVIAGVVDEQYF. The CDR3 region has the DNA TGTGCCAGCAGCTCCCAGGTTATAGCGGGAGTAGTCGACGAGCAGTACTTC. This sequence joins TRBV7-2 and TRBJ2-7; 9 bases fit TRBD2. J gave up 5 bases and V 4 bases, and 15 bases lay outside the gene matches. CDR3 length: 17 amino acids. CDR1 and CDR2 (germline): SGHTA, FQGNSA.

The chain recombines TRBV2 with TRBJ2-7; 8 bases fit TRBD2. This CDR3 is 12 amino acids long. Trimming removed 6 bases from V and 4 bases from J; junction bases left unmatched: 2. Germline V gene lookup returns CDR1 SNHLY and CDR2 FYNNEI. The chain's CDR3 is CASRLAEYEQYF. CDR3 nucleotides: TGTGCCAGCAGACTAGCGGAATACGAGCAGTACTTC.

The CDR3 sequence: CSATEGTSGSGNTIYF. The CDR3 DNA reads as TGCAGTGCTACTGAGGGGACTTCTGGCTCTGGAAACACCATATATTTT. The chain uses TRBV20-1 and TRBJ1-3; the D gene is possibly TRBD1 (5 bases). The germline gives CDR1 DFQATT, CDR2 SNEGSKA (reference sequence). This CDR3 spans 16 amino acids. V lost 4 bases and J lost 0, with 16 bases in between.

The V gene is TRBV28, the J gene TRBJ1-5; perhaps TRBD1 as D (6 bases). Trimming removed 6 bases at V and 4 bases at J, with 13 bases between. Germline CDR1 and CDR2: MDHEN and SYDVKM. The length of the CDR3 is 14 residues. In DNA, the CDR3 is TGTGCCAGCAGGGGAGAAACAGGGAATCAGCCCCAGCATTTT. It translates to CASRGETGNQPQHF.

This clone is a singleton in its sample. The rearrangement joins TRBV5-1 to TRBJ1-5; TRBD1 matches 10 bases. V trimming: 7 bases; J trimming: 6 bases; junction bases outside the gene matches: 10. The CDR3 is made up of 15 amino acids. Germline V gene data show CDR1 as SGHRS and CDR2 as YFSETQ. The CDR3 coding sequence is TGCGCCAGCGCCGTCGGGACAGGGGTTGGTCAGCCCCAGCATTTT. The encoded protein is CASAVGTGVGQPQHF.

The CDR3 loop is CASSLAGAKGNYGYTF. CDR3 sequence (DNA): TGTGCCAGCAGCTTAGCTGGGGCTAAGGGTAACTATGGCTACACCTTC. This sequence joins TRBV7-9 and TRBJ1-2; D perhaps matches TRBD1 (5 bases). This CDR3 has 16 amino acids. V gave up 0 bases and J gave up 1 base, with 12 bases separating them. CDR1 SEHNR and CDR2 FQNEAQ come from the germline V gene (reference sequence).

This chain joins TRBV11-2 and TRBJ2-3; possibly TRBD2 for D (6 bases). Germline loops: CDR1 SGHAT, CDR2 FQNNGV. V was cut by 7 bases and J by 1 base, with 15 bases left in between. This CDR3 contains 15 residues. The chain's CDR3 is CASTSRDLRTDTQYF. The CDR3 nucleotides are TGTGCCAGCACGTCGCGGGACCTTCGCACAGATACGCAGTATTTT.

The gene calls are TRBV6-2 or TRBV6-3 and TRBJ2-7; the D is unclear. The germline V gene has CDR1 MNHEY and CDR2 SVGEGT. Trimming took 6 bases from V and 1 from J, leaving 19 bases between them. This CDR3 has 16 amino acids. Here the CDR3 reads CASSPFRADESYEQYF. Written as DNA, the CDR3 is TGTGCCAGCAGCCCCTTCCGGGCAGATGAATCCTACGAGCAGTACTTC.

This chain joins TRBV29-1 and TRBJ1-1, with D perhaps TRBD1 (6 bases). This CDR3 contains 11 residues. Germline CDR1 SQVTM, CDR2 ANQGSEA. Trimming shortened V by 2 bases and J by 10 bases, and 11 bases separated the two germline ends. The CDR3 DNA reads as TGCAGCGTTGAATGGGGGCAGGGAGCTTTCTTT. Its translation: CSVEWGQGAFF.

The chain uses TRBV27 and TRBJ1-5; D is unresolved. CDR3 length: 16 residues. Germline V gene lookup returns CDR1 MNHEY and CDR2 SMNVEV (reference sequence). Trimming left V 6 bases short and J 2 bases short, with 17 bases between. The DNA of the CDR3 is TGTGCCAGCAGCCGTGGTGTCCCGCGGGGCAATCAGCCCCAGCATTTT. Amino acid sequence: CASSRGVPRGNQPQHF.